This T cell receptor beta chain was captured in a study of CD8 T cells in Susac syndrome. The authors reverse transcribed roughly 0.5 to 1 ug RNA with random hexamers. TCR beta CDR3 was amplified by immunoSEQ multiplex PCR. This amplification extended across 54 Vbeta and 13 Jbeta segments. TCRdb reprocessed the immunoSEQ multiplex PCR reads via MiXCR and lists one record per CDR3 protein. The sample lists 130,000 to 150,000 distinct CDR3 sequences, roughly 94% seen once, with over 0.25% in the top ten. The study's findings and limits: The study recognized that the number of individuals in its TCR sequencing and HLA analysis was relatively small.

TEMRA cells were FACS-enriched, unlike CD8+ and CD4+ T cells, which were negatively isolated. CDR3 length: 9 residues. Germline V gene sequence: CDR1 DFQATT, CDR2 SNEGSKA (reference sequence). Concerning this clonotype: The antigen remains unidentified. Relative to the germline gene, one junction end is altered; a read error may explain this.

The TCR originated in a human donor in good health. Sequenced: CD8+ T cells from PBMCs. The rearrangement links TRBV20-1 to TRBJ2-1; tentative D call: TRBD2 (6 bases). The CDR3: CSAGYGGSF. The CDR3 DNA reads TGCAGTGCGGGGTATGGGGGGTCTTTC.